The following is a T cell receptor (beta chain) sequence with its context. Its matching antigen is unknown. This record comes from a study of cytomegalovirus exposure and HLA in healthy donors. Study background: As an earlier analysis found, 150 million to 200 million T cells yielded about 120 million unique TCR beta sequences.

PCR employed 60 Vbeta and 13 Jbeta primers. This table comes from immunoSEQ multiplex PCR, and its TCRdb copy is limited to in-frame clones, with some not included. The sample holds about 250,000 clones, just over 70% seen once. Germline V gene sequence: CDR1 SGHDT, CDR2 YYEEEE. CDR3 length equals 18 residues. V was clipped by 5 bases and J by 3 bases; unmatched bases: 15. Study observations and caveats: It was reported in a later analysis that an Asian-associated ancestry cluster showed fewer N-insertions than the approximately 670-donor mean. Sequencing probably produced one cluster of sequence variants that were highly shared.

Input material: PBMCs. This TCR was recovered from a female donor in good health and CMV-seronegative. The chain combines TRBV5-6 with TRBJ2-1, with TRBD1 matching 9 bases. CDR3 in DNA: TGTGCCAGCAGGGGGTCGGGACAGGGTAATTTTGTCTACAATGAGCAGTTCTTC. Translated: CASRGSGQGNFVYNEQFF.